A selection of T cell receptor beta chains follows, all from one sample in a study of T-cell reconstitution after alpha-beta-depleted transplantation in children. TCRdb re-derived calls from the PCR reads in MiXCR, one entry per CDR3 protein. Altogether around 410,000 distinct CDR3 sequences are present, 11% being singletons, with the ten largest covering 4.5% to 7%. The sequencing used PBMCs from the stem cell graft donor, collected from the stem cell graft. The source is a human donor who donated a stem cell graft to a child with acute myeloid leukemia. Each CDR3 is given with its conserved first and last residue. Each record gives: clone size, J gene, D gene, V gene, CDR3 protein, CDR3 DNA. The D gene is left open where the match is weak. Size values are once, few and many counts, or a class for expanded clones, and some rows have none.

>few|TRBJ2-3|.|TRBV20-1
CSARDLPSASSTDTQYF
TGCAGTGCTAGAGATCTGCCCAGCGCTAGCAGCACAGATACGCAGTATTTT
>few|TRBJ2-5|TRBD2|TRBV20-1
CSAMTGTSEETQYF
TGCAGTGCCATGACCGGGACTAGCGAAGAGACCCAGTACTTC
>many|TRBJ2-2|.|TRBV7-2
CASSLVLANTGELFF
TGTGCCAGCAGCTTAGTTCTTGCGAACACCGGGGAGCTGTTTTTT
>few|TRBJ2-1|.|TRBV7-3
CASSFAGGDEQFF
TGTGCCAGCAGCTTCGCGGGCGGGGATGAGCAGTTCTTC
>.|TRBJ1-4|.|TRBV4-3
CASSQDNGSNEKLFF
TGCGCCAGCAGCCAAGATAACGGCAGTAATGAAAAACTGTTTTTT
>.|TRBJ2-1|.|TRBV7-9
CASSRVDEQFF
TGTGCCAGCAGCCGCGTCGATGAGCAGTTCTTC
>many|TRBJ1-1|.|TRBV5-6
CASSYGAGAMNTEAFF
TGTGCCAGCAGCTATGGGGCAGGGGCAATGAACACTGAAGCTTTCTTT
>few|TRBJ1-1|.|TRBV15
CATSRVTAEAFF
TGTGCCACCAGCAGAGTTACAGCTGAAGCTTTCTTT
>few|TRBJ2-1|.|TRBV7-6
CASSLAPQAYNEQFF
TGTGCCAGCAGCTTAGCCCCACAGGCCTACAATGAGCAGTTCTTC
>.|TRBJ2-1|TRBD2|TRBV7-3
CASSPQPGLGNYNEQFF
TGTGCCAGCAGCCCTCAACCGGGACTAGGTAACTACAATGAGCAGTTCTTC
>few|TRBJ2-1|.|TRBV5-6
CASSRGQLGNEQFF
TGTGCCAGCAGCCGCGGACAATTAGGGAATGAGCAGTTCTTC
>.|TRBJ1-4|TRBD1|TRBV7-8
CASSLAGTGDEKLFF
TGTGCCAGCAGCTTAGCTGGGACAGGGGATGAAAAACTGTTTTTT
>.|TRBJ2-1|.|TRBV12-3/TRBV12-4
CASSLFGASSYNEQFF
TGTGCCAGCAGTTTGTTTGGGGCCAGCTCCTACAATGAGCAGTTCTTC
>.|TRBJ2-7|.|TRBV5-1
CASSLEGNLYEQYF
TGCGCCAGCAGCTTGGAAGGGAATCTCTACGAGCAGTACTTC
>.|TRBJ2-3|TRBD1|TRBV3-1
CASSRGPVDTQYF
TGTGCCAGCTCCAGGGGGCCGGTAGATACGCAGTATTTT
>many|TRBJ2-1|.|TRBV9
CASSVRRAGQMFF
TGTGCCAGCAGCGTACGCCGGGCAGGGCAAATGTTCTTC
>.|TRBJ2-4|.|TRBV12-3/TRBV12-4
CASSVGNQNMQYF
TGTGCCAGCAGTGTAGGGAACCAAAACATGCAGTACTTC
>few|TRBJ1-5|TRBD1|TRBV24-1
CATSDSTGYQPQHF
TGTGCCACCAGTGATTCGACAGGGTATCAGCCCCAGCATTTT
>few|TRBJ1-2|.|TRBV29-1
CSVAGGLHGYTF
TGCAGCGTTGCGGGGGGGCTCCATGGCTACACCTTC
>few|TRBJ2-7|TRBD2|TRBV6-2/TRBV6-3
CASSYTASGSYEQYF
TGTGCCAGCAGTTATACGGCTAGCGGGAGTTACGAGCAGTACTTC
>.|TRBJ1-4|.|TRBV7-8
CASSLGHGRQANEKLFF
TGTGCCAGCAGCTTAGGACACGGGAGACAGGCAAATGAAAAACTGTTTTTT
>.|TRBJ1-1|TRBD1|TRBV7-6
CASSFQGDFTEAFF
TGTGCCAGCAGCTTCCAGGGGGATTTCACTGAAGCTTTCTTT
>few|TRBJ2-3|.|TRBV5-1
CASSYTSTDTQYF
TGCGCCAGCAGCTATACTAGCACAGATACGCAGTATTTT
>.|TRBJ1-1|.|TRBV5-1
CASSLGWTQLIPVPEAFF
TGCGCCAGCAGCTTAGGGTGGACCCAGTTAATTCCGGTGCCTGAAGCTTTCTTT
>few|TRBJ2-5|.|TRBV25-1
CASSGGSDRAQETQYF
TGTGCCAGCAGCGGGGGGTCGGACAGGGCTCAGGAGACCCAGTACTTC
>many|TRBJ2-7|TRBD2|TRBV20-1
CSARSRTSGRIYEQYF
TGCAGTGCCAGAAGTCGGACTAGCGGGAGAATCTACGAGCAGTACTTC
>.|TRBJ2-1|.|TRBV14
CASSQVLPNEQFF
TGTGCCAGCAGCCAGGTACTCCCGAATGAGCAGTTCTTC
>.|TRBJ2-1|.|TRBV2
CASSGSRNEQFF
TGTGCCAGCAGTGGTTCCCGGAATGAGCAGTTCTTC
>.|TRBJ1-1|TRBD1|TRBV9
CASSAGQGAEAFF
TGTGCCAGCAGCGCGGGACAGGGCGCTGAAGCTTTCTTT
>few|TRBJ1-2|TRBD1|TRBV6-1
CASTKYSTTGGNYGYTF
TGTGCCAGCACCAAATACTCCACGACAGGGGGGAACTATGGCTACACCTTC
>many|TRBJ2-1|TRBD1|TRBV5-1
CASSLVQGDVGEQFF
TGCGCCAGCAGCTTGGTTCAGGGGGACGTTGGTGAGCAGTTCTTC
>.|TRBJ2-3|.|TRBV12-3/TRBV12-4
CASTLGAWPGRDTQYF
TGTGCCAGCACCCTCGGGGCCTGGCCCGGTAGAGATACGCAGTATTTT
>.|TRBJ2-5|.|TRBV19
CASSITPDRRKTQYF
TGTGCCAGTAGTATTACCCCCGACAGAAGGAAGACCCAGTACTTC
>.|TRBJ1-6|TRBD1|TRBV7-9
CASSLGGTARNSPLHF
TGTGCCAGCAGCTTGGGCGGGACAGCTCGAAATTCACCCCTCCACTTT